The 4 T cell receptor beta chains in this list originate from one sample, sequenced in a study of cytomegalovirus exposure and HLA in healthy donors. PCR involved 60 Vbeta and 13 Jbeta primers. Sequencing was performed with immunoSEQ multiplex PCR; in TCRdb, only in-frame clones are kept and a portion is missing. This sample carries some 190,000 clones, about 80% of them seen once, and the ten largest clones take 1.4% to 1.5%. Sequenced sample: PBMCs. The receptors shown here come from a man between 18 and 35 years old in good health and CMV-seronegative.

The J gene is TRBJ1-2, the V gene TRBV27; D may be TRBD1 (5 bases). This CDR3 is 16 amino acids long. V was trimmed by 2 bases and J by 4 bases, leaving 17 bases between them. Germline CDR1 and CDR2: MNHEY and SMNVEV (reference sequence). The CDR3 nucleotides read TGTGCCAGCAGTTTACTCATGGGGCAAGCGAGCTATGGCTACACCTTC. It is translated as CASSLLMGQASYGYTF.

The chain carries TRBV29-1 and TRBJ2-7; 10 positions agree with TRBD1. V lost 5 bases and J lost 4; bases outside the gene matches: 8. The length of the CDR3 is 14 residues. CDR1 is SQVTM and CDR2 is ANQGSEA in the germline V gene. The CDR3 bases are TGCAGCGTTCTGACAGGGGGCGCGGAATACGAGCAGTACTTC. Translating it yields CSVLTGGAEYEQYF.

The J gene is TRBJ2-7, the V gene TRBV5-1, with a tentative D call TRBD1 (6 bases). Germline values: CDR1 SGHRS, CDR2 YFSETQ. V was clipped by 2 bases and J by 3 bases, with 12 bases between them. The CDR3 is made up of 14 amino acids. The CDR3: CASSFIDRNYEQYF. The CDR3 region has the DNA TGCGCCAGCAGCTTTATTGACAGGAACTACGAGCAGTACTTC.

This chain connects TRBV7-8 to TRBJ1-5; unclear D gene. CDR1 and CDR2 (germline): SGHVS, FQNEAQ. V was shortened by 3 bases and J by 9 bases, with 3 bases between the two germline ends. This CDR3 has 10 residues. The CDR3 DNA sequence: TGTGCCAGCAGCTTCTCGCCCCAGCATTTT. Translation gives CASSFSPQHF. Complete variable domain (other parts from reference TRBV7-8 and TRBJ1-5): GAGVSQSPRYKVAKRGQDVALRCDPISGHVSLFWYQQALGQGPEFLTYFQNEAQLDKSGLPSDRFFAERPEGSVSTLKIQRTQQEDSAVYLCASSFSPQHFGDGTRLSIL.